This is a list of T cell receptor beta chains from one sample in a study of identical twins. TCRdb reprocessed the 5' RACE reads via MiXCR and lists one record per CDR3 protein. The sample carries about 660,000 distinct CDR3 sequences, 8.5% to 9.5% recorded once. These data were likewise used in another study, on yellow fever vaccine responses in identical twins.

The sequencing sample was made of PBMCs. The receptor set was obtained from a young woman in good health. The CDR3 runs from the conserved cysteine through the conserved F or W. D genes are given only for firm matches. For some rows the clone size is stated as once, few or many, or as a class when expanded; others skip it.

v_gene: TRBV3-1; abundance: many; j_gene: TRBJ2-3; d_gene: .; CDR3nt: TGTGCCAGCAGCCAAGCGGTAGCGAACACAGATACGCAGTATTTT; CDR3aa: CASSQAVANTDTQYF
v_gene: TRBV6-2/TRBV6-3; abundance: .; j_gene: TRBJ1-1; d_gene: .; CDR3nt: TGTGCCAGCAGCACAACCCTTAGGGCCACGAAGCCGAACACTGAAGCTTTCTTT; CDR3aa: CASSTTLRATKPNTEAFF
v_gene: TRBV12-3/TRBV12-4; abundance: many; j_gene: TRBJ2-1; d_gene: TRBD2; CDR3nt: TGTGCCAGCAGTCCCCGACTAGCGGGCTACAATGAGCAGTTCTTC; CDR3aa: CASSPRLAGYNEQFF
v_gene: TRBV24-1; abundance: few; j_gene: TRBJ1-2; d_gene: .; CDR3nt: TGTGCCACCTTCGGCAGGGCAAATGGCTACACCTTC; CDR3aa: CATFGRANGYTF
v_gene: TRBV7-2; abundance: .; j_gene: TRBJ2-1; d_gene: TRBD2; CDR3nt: TGTGCCAGCAGCTCCTGGACTAGCGGGGGGGCGGATGAGCAGTTCTTC; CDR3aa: CASSSWTSGGADEQFF
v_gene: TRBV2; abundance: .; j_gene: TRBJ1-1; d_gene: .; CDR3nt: TGTGCCAGCAGGGGGGGTGGAGCAGAAGCTTTCTTT; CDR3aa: CASRGGGAEAFF
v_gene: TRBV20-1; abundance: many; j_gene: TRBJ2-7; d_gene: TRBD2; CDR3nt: TGCAGTGCTTGGACGGGAGGGCGCTACGAGCAGTACTTC; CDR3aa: CSAWTGGRYEQYF
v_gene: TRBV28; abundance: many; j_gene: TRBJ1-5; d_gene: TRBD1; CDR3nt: TGTGCCAGCAGTTCGTCGGGACAGAAACCAAACTTTTATAGCAATCAGCCCCAGCATTTT; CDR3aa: CASSSSGQKPNFYSNQPQHF
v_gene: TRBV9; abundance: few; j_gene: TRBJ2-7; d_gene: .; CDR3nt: TGTGCCAGCAGCGTAGATTTAGGATCCTACGAGCAGTACTTC; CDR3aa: CASSVDLGSYEQYF
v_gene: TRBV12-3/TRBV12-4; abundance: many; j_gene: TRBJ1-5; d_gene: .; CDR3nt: TGTGCCAGGTATCAGCCCCAGCATTTT; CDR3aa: CARYQPQHF
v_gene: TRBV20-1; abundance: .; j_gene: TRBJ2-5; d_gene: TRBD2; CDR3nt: TGCAGTGCTAGAGATCTCCGAGGTAGCGGGAACTTCCAAGAGACCCAGTACTTC; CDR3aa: CSARDLRGSGNFQETQYF
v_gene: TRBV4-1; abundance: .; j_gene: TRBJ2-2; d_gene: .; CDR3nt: TGCGCCAGCAGTAACAAGGGCCGGGACTACACCGGGGAGCTGTTTTTT; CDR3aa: CASSNKGRDYTGELFF
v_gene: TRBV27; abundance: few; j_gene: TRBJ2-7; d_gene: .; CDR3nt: TGTGCCAGCAGTCCGTCAACCTCCTACGAGCAGTACTTC; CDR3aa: CASSPSTSYEQYF
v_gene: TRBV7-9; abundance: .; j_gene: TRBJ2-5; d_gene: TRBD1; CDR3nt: TGTGCCAGCAGCTCTCGGGACAGGAGAGAGACCCAGTACTTC; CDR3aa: CASSSRDRRETQYF
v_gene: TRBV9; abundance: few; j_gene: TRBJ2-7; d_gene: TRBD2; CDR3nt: TGTGCCAGCAGCGTAGAGGGGACTAGCGGCCACGAGCAGTACTTC; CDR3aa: CASSVEGTSGHEQYF
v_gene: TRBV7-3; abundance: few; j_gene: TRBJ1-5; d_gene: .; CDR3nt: TGTGCCAGCAGCTTAGAACAGGGCGATAGCAATCAGCCCCAGCATTTT; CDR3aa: CASSLEQGDSNQPQHF
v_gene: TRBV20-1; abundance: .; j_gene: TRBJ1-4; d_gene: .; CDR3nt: TGCAGTGCTAGTCTAGCAGATGCAACTAATGAAAAACTGTTTTTT; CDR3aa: CSASLADATNEKLFF
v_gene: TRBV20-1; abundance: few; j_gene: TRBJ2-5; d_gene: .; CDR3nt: TGCAGTGCTAGAGATCTGAGGGGGGATCAAGAGACCCAGTACTTC; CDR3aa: CSARDLRGDQETQYF